This T cell receptor (beta chain) originates from a study of blood T cells in healthy people across ages. With a J-beta primer mix and a sample-barcoded 5' primer, a second PCR ran about 7 to 12 cycles. TCRdb fed the 5' RACE reads into MiXCR, producing one record per CDR3 protein. The sample gives about 1.4 million distinct CDR3 sequences, roughly 59% of which show up once; 5% to 7% is in the top ten. Comments on this clonotype: What it binds is not known.

Overall study findings and caveats: Estimates of diversity drawn from one million T cells were considered underestimates. Greater diversity and more naive CD4+ cells were seen in long-lived donors than in aged donors.

The sample taken for sequencing was blood. The receptor was derived from a man younger than 35 in good health.

CDR3 in amino acids: CASSGRAYTGELFF. In DNA, the CDR3 is TGTGCCAGCAGTGGACGAGCTTACACCGGGGAGCTGTTTTTT. The chain is built from TRBV25-1 and TRBJ2-2; no clear D. V lost 4 bases to trimming and J lost 3 bases, with 9 bases between them. The CDR3 has 14 residues. Germline V gives CDR1 MGHDK, CDR2 SYGVNS.